This passage covers 2 T cell receptor beta chains from one sample sequenced in a study of blood T cell repertoires in COVID-19. Clones were read by immunoSEQ multiplex PCR, and TCRdb kept only the in-frame ones, dropping some. The data contain some 110,000 clones, approximately 81% of them seen just once; the ten biggest clones take up roughly 1.4%. Sequenced material: peripheral blood. The receptors shown here come from a man aged 35 to 55 with acute or convalescent COVID-19.

This sequence joins TRBV7-3 and TRBJ2-7; 7 bases fit TRBD2. V shed 3 bases and J 4 bases; nucleotides not matched to a gene: 9. Germline CDR1 and CDR2: SGHTA and FQGTGA. The CDR3 covers 15 residues. The CDR3: CASSLSPSGLYEQYF. CDR3 sequence (DNA): TGTGCCAGCAGCTTGAGTCCTAGCGGTCTTTACGAGCAGTACTTC.

The chain has TRBV7-3 and TRBJ2-2; 9 positions match TRBD1. The length of the CDR3 is 15 residues. Germline CDR1 SGHTA, CDR2 FQGTGA. Trimming removed 4 bases from V and 3 bases from J; junction bases left unmatched: 3. CDR3 DNA: TGTGCCAGCAGCTACGGGACAGGGCACACCGGGGAGCTGTTTTTT. Amino acid sequence: CASSYGTGHTGELFF.